The sequence of this TCR beta chain was determined in a study of cytomegalovirus exposure and HLA in healthy donors. Study observations and caveats: Cytomegalovirus association was assigned to about 150 TCR beta chains. In vitro assays verified that a few CMV-associated chains recognized CMV antigens specifically.

This clone was recorded many times. The target antigen is unknown. Other DNA sequences in this sample translate to the same CDR3. Measured with immunoSEQ multiplex PCR; TCRdb has only the in-frame clones, and not every one. The repertoire includes about 280,000 clones, 88% of them detected once, and approximately 0.95% sits in the top ten. Sequenced input: PBMCs. The sequence was obtained from a woman under 30 in good health and CMV-seronegative.

CDR3 sequence: CASSTGTANTGELFF. As DNA, the CDR3 is TGTGCCAGTAGTACCGGGACAGCGAACACCGGGGAGCTGTTTTTT. This chain joins TRBV19 and TRBJ2-2; TRBD1 matches at 7 bases. The germline V gene has CDR1 LNHDA and CDR2 SQIVND (reference sequence). V was pared by 4 bases and J by 0 bases, with 2 bases of the junction left unmatched. This CDR3 is built from 15 residues.